This TCR beta chain was captured by sequencing in a study of blood T cell repertoires in COVID-19. Trimming left V 3 bases short and J 6 bases short, with 12 bases between. Per the germline V gene, CDR1 is SEHNR and CDR2 is FQNEAQ (reference sequence). CDR3 length equals 14 residues. Source study methods: Nucleated cell number was recorded as an estimate derived from reference gene primer amplification. The table came from immunoSEQ multiplex PCR; TCRdb's copy has only in-frame clones and leaves some out. Clone size and V and J calls were adopted from that table, with D and trimming inferred from the DNA. The data contain roughly 300,000 clones, approximately 90% of them singletons.

This TCR derives from a woman aged 18-29 years who had recovered from COVID-19. The chain is built from TRBV7-9 and TRBJ1-5; D not certain. Sequencing was done on a sample of PBMCs or T cells enriched from blood (not recorded which). The DNA of the CDR3 is TGTGCCAGCAGCTTTGACGGGTTCGGTCAGCCCCAGCATTTT. Encoded protein: CASSFDGFGQPQHF.